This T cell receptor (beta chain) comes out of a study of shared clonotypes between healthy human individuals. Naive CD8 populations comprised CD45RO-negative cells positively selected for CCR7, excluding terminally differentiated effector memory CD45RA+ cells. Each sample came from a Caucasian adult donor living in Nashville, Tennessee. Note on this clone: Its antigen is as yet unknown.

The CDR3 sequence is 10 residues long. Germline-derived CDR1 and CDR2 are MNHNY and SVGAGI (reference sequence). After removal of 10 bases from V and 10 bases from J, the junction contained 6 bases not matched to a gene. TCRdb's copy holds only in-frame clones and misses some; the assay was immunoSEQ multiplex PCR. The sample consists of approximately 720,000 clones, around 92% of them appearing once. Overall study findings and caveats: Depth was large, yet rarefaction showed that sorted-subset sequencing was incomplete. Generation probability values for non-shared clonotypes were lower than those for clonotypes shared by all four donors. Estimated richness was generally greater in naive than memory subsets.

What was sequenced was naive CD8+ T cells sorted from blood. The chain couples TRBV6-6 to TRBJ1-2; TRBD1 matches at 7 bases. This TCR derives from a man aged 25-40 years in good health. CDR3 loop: CATSQGDYTF. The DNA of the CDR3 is TGTGCCACCTCCCAGGGGGACTACACCTTC.